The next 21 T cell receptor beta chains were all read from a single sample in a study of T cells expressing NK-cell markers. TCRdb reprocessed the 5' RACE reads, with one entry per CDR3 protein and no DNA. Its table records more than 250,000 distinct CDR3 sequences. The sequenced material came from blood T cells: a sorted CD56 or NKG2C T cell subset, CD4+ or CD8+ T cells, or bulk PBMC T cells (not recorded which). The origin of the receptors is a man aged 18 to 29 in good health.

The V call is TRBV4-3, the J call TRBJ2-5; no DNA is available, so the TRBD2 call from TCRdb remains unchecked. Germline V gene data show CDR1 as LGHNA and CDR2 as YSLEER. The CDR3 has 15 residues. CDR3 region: CASSRSGLAQETQYF.

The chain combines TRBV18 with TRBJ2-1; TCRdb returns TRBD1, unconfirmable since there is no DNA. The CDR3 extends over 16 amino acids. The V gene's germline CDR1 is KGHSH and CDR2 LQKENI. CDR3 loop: CASSPLGTGPKDEQFF.

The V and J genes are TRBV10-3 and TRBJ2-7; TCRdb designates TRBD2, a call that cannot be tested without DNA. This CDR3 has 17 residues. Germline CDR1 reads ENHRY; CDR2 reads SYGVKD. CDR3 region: CAISESASGRLIYEQYF.

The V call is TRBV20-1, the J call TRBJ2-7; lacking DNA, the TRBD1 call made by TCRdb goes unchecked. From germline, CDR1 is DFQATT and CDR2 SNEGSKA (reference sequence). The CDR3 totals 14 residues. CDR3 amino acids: CSARRTGDGYEQYF.

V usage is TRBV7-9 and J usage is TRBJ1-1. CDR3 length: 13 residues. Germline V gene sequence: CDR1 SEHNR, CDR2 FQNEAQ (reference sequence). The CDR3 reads CASSPPGGGQAFF.

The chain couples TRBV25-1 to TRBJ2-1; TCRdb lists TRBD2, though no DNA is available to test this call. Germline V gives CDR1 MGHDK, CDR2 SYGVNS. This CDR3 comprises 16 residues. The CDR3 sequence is CASSEFRTSGYNEQFF.

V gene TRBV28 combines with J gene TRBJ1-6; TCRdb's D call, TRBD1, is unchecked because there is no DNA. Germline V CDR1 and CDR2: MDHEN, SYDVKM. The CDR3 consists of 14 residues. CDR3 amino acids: CASSTGQGFSPLHF.

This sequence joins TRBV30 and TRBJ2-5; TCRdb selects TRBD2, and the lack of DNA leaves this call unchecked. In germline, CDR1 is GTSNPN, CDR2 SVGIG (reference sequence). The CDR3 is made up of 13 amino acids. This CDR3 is CASLAGDQETQYF.

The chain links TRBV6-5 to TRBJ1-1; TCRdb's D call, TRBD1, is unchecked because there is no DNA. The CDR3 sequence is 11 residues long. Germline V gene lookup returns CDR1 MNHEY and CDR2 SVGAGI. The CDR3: CASSRGFEAFF.

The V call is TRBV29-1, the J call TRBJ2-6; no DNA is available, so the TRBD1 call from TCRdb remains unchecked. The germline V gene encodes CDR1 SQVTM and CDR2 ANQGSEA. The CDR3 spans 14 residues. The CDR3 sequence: CSVAGGSGANVLTF.

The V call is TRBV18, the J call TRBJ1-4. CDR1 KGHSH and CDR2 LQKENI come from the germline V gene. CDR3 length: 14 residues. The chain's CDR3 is CASSRVGGGEKLFF.

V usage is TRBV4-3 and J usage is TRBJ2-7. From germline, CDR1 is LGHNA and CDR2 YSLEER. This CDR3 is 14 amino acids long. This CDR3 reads CASSQEAGTYEQYF.

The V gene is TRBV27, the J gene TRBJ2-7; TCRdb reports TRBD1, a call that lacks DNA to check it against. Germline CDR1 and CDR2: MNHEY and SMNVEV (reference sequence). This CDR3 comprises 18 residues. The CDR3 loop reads CASSLLSGLIGTGNEQYF.

This CDR3 is CSVGQGMETQYF. The chain combines TRBV29-1 with TRBJ2-5; TCRdb reports TRBD1, a call that lacks DNA to check it against. This CDR3 comprises 12 residues. In germline, CDR1 is SQVTM, CDR2 ANQGSEA.

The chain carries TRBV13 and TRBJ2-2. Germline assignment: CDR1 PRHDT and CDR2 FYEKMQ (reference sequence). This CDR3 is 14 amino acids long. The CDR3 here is CASSLRVASGELFF.

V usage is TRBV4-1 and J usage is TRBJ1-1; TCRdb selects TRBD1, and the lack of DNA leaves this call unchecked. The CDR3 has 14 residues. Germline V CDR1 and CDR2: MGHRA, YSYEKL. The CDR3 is CASSPTGVITEAFF.

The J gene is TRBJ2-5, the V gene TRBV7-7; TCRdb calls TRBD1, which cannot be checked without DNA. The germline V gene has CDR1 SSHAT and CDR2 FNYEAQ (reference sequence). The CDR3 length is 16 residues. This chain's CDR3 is CASSPLAPEGEETQYF.

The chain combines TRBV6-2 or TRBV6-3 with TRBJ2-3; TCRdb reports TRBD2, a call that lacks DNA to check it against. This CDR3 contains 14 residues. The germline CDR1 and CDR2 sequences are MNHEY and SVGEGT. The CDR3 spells CASIAGEAIDTQYF.

CDR3 region: CASSLGRTNYGYTF. The V call is TRBV5-1, the J call TRBJ1-2. The germline CDR1 and CDR2 sequences are SGHRS and YFSETQ. CDR3 size: 14 residues.

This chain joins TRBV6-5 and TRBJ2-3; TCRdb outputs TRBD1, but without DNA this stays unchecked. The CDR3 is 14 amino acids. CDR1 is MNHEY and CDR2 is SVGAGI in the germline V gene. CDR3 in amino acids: CASSSGQVTDTQYF.

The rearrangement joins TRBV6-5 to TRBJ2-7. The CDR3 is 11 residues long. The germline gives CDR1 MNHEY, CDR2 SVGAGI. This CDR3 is CASSLLYEQYF.